The 8 T cell receptor beta chains below were found in one sample sequenced in a study of cytomegalovirus exposure and HLA in healthy donors. PCR amplification relied on 60 Vbeta primers (plus 13 Jbeta primers). TCRdb keeps only in-frame clones here, not all; method: immunoSEQ multiplex PCR. The sample includes more than 65,000 clones, about 78% seen only once; the top ten take 5.5% to 6%. Sequenced input: PBMCs. The receptors shown here come from a young man in good health and CMV-seropositive.

V is TRBV18 and J is TRBJ2-7, with D maybe TRBD2 (6 bases). The CDR3 has 13 amino acids. Trimming cost V 3 bases and J 7 bases, with 13 bases left between them. CDR1 is KGHSH and CDR2 is LQKENI in the germline V gene. Here the CDR3 DNA reads TGTGCCAGCTCACCCTTGGACTATCCTGAGCAGTACTTC. This sequence encodes CASSPLDYPEQYF.

The V and J genes are TRBV7-9 and TRBJ2-7; D remains ambiguous. Per the germline V gene, CDR1 is SEHNR and CDR2 is FQNEAQ (reference sequence). V lost 2 bases and J 3 bases, leaving 8 bases between the germline ends. This CDR3 region has 13 residues. CDR3 amino acids: CASSLTQNYEQYF. CDR3 nucleotides: TGTGCCAGCAGCTTAACACAGAACTACGAGCAGTACTTC.

This chain connects TRBV9 to TRBJ1-4; TRBD1 is a possible D gene (5 bases). Looked up from germline, CDR1 is SGDLS and CDR2 is YYNGEE. Trimming took off 0 bases at V and 5 bases at J, with 5 bases between the two ends. The CDR3 runs to 13 residues. The CDR3 is CASSVGQNEKLFF. The CDR3, as DNA: TGTGCCAGCAGCGTAGGACAGAATGAAAAACTGTTTTTT.

At least ten counts were recorded for this clone. The chain carries TRBV4-2 and TRBJ2-7; 8 bases are a match to TRBD1. The CDR3 is made up of 15 amino acids. Losses at the gene ends were 0 bases for V and 8 bases for J; bases not matched to a gene: 9. The germline V gene encodes CDR1 LGHNA and CDR2 YNFKEQ. The CDR3: CASSQDPPGQGQQYF. The CDR3 DNA follows: TGTGCCAGCAGCCAAGATCCTCCCGGACAGGGCCAGCAGTACTTC.

J is TRBJ2-5 and V is TRBV27, with 9 bases identical to TRBD1. Trimming took 6 bases from V and 8 from J; bases not matched to a gene: 4. CDR3 length equals 12 residues. Germline CDR1 MNHEY, CDR2 SMNVEV (reference sequence). The CDR3 region has the DNA TGTGCCAGCAGCCCGGGACAGGGAACCCAGTACTTC. This codes for CASSPGQGTQYF.

The chain carries TRBV6-5 and TRBJ2-3; 11 bases fit TRBD2. CDR3 length equals 16 residues. Per germline, CDR1 MNHEY and CDR2 SVGAGI. With 4 bases clipped from V and 7 bases from J, the junction kept 10 bases outside the gene matches. The CDR3: CASSSPLAGEAYTQYF. CDR3 bases: TGTGCCAGCAGTTCCCCACTAGCGGGAGAAGCCTATACGCAGTATTTT.

This clone was picked up a small number of times. The V gene is TRBV12-5, the J gene TRBJ2-7, with 9 nucleotides matching TRBD2. Germline V CDR1 and CDR2: LGHNT, FRNRAP. The V and J ends lost 2 bases and 4 bases, in that order; junction bases with no gene match: 12. There are 17 residues in the CDR3. CDR3 bases: TGTGCTAGTGGTTTGTCTCCCTTGGCGGGAGGGCCTTACGAGCAGTACTTC. This codes for CASGLSPLAGGPYEQYF.

The chain couples TRBV10-1 to TRBJ2-1, with 8 bases fitting TRBD2. V trimming: 5 bases; J trimming: 2 bases; junction bases outside the gene matches: 5. CDR1 is WNHNN, CDR2 SYGVQD, per germline (reference sequence). The CDR3 runs to 15 residues. This CDR3 reads CASSSRTSPYNEQFF. CDR3 nucleotide sequence: TGCGCCAGCAGTTCCAGGACTAGCCCCTACAATGAGCAGTTCTTC.